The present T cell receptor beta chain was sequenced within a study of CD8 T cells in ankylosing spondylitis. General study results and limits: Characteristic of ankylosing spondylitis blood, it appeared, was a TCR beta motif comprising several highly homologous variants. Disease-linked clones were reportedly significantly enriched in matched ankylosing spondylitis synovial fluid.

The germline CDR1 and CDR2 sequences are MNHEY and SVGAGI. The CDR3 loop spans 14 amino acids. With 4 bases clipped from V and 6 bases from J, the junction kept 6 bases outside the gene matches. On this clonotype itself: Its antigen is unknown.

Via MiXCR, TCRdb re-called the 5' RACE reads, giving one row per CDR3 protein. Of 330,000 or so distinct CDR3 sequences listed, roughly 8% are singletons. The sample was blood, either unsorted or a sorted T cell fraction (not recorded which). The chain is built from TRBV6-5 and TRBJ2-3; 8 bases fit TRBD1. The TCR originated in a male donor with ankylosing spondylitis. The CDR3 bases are TGTGCCAGCAGTTCTCGGACAGGGCGGGATACGCAGTATTTT. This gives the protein CASSSRTGRDTQYF.